This T cell receptor beta chain was captured in a study of OX40 agonist ivuxolimab in advanced cancers. Describing the broader study: Ivuxolimab was an agonistic, fully human IgG2 monoclonal antibody directed against OX40 (CD134), a costimulatory receptor. The monotherapy dose-escalation portion (N ≈ 55 patients) of the phase I ivuxolimab trial is reported in the paper. In the dose-escalation cohort, approximately 82% of patients were male, and the mean age was around 60 years, with a range of roughly 20 to 80. Among the roughly 50 dose-escalation patients, about 19 had hepatocellular carcinoma, roughly 15 melanoma, 9 renal cell carcinoma and 9 head and neck cancer. Intravenous ivuxolimab was administered to patients every 2 weeks at six dose levels: 0.01, 0.1, 0.3, 1.5, 3 and 10 mg/kg. Peripheral TCRbeta sequencing aimed to test whether ivuxolimab altered TCR sequence diversity and caused clonal T-cell expansion. Prior anti-PD-1, anti-PD-L1 or anti-CTLA-4 therapy was permitted, and checkpoint inhibitors had been received by about two fifths of dose-escalation patients. Partial responses were achieved by three dose-escalation patients, of whom one had hepatocellular carcinoma and two had cutaneous melanoma. Overall study outcomes, separate from this receptor: On average, CD8+ T cells showed more expanded clones than CD4+ T cells after ivuxolimab. In the 0.1-3.0 mg/kg groups, partial responders were among the patients with the lowest normalized peripheral clonal expansion, particularly in CD8+ T cells. Low levels of normalized T-cell clonal expansion were also seen in some patients who did not respond. Antigen specificity was not determined for the clonally expanded peripheral T cells. At doses from 0.1 to 3.0 mg/kg, clonal expansion was seen in both CD4+ and CD8+ blood T cells between baseline and week 6.

The trial excluded patients who had a history of autoimmune disease or who were on systemic immunosuppression. Peripheral blood for TCR sequencing was drawn from every dose cohort at baseline, at cycle 4 day 1 and at cycle 7 day 1. Samples came from an open-label, multicenter, first-in-human phase I dose-escalation trial of ivuxolimab. The trial enrolled adults with locally advanced or metastatic head and neck squamous cell, hepatocellular, melanoma or renal cell carcinoma. CD4+ and CD8+ T cells were sorted separately from peripheral blood before TCR sequencing. This clone showed up just a few times. Its antigen has not been determined. No base-level quality is on record; no much larger clone is a single base apart. Genomic DNA was extracted from sorted cells for sequencing of the TCRbeta CDR3 region. TCRbeta CDR3 regions were sequenced using the immunoSEQ Assay. The table comes from immuneACCESS by way of TCRdb, which keeps in-frame sequences with V and J called. Part of the clones is missing from these tables; in studies checked, under half for an unresolved V gene and the rest for unknown reasons. This sample holds 36,000 or so clones; about 81% were observed only once. Over 20% of the sample lies in the top ten.

The CDR3 spans 13 residues, from the cysteine through the phenylalanine. The only DNA kept is the CDR3, 39 bases in frame from the first base. According to the germline V gene, CDR1 reads SGHRS and CDR2 reads YFSETQ. The V end loses 0 bases and the J end loses 6 bases, and a stretch of 7 bases separates them. The sequencing used CD4+ or CD8+ T cells sorted from blood, collected in a trial of the OX40 agonist ivuxolimab. The clonotype was recovered from an adult with an advanced solid tumor such as melanoma, head and neck, liver or kidney cancer. The rearrangement combines TRBV5-1 with TRBJ2-1, with the D gene call left open. The base sequence is TGCGCCAGCAGCTTGGTAGGCTTCAATGAGCAGTTCTTC. Translated, this is CASSLVGFNEQFF.